These 18 T cell receptor beta chains were sequenced from one sample in a study of shared clonotypes between healthy human individuals. TCRdb's table, derived via immunoSEQ multiplex PCR, lists solely in-frame clones and lacks some. The sample consists of around 500,000 clones, roughly 77% of them appearing once. The sequencing input was PBMCs. These receptors originate from a middle-aged woman in good health. Some clones in this sample may be carry-over from other donors' samples.

DNA for the CDR3: TGCGCCAGCAGCTTGACGGGAGCACCCTACGAGCAGTACTTC. Translated, it gives CASSLTGAPYEQYF. The chain links TRBV5-1 to TRBJ2-7, with D possibly TRBD2 on 6 matching bases. V was clipped by 1 base and J by 2 bases, with 10 bases between them. The CDR3 has 14 amino acids. Germline V CDR1 and CDR2: SGHRS, YFSETQ. The full variable domain, in which reference TRBV5-1 and TRBJ2-7 provide the parts outside the CDR3, is KAGVTQTPRYLIKTRGQQVTLSCSPISGHRSVSWYQQTPGQGLQFLFEYFSETQRNKGNFPGRFSGRQFSNSRSEMNVSTLELGDSALYLCASSLTGAPYEQYFGPGTRLTVT.

The rearrangement uses TRBV6-5 and TRBJ2-5; D might be TRBD2 (7 bases). The germline V gene has CDR1 MNHEY and CDR2 SVGAGI. Between the trimmed V and J ends, which lost 2 bases and 5 bases, there was a span of 18 bases. CDR3 size: 16 residues. The DNA for the CDR3 is TGTGCCAGCAGTTACCTCCGGGGAGGGGGTCGGGAGACCCAGTACTTC. Its protein product is CASSYLRGGGRETQYF.

This clone was seen more than once but under ten times. The rearrangement links TRBV19 to TRBJ2-7; 9 bases line up with TRBD1. This CDR3 contains 19 residues. V lost 0 bases and J lost 0; bases outside the gene matches: 12. The germline CDR1 and CDR2 sequences are LNHDA and SQIVND (reference sequence). This chain's CDR3 is CASSIDYRPGTGSSYEQYF. In DNA, the CDR3 is TGTGCCAGTAGTATAGACTACCGCCCCGGGACAGGGAGCTCCTACGAGCAGTACTTC.

The gene calls are TRBV5-1 and TRBJ2-7; tentative D call: TRBD1 (6 bases). Germline values: CDR1 SGHRS, CDR2 YFSETQ. Trimming left V 0 bases short and J 2 bases short, with 12 bases between. This CDR3 has 15 residues. CDR3 residues: CASSLGRQETYEQYF. The CDR3 DNA is TGCGCCAGCAGCTTGGGACGACAGGAGACCTACGAGCAGTACTTC.

This rearrangement joins TRBV19 to TRBJ2-2; a weak D match, TRBD2 (6 bases). This CDR3 has 15 residues. V shed 10 bases and J shed 4 bases, with 19 bases lying between them. Per germline, CDR1 LNHDA and CDR2 SQIVND (reference sequence). CDR3 region: CATQTTEGFTGELFF. CDR3 in DNA: TGTGCCACCCAGACCACGGAGGGTTTCACCGGGGAGCTGTTTTTT.

This clone turned up a few times. V usage is TRBV19 and J usage is TRBJ2-7, with TRBD2 matching 10 bases. The length of the CDR3 is 17 residues. Germline V CDR1 and CDR2: LNHDA, SQIVND (reference sequence). J was trimmed by 1 base and V by 4 bases; bases with no gene match: 10. The CDR3 DNA follows: TGTGCCAGTAGTACCTCCCCTGGACTAGCGGCGTCCTACGAGCAGTACTTC. Translating gives CASSTSPGLAASYEQYF.

The rearrangement links TRBV27 to TRBJ2-7, with D possibly being TRBD1 or TRBD2 (5 bases each). Germline CDR1 reads MNHEY; CDR2 reads SMNVEV (reference sequence). Trimming cost V 5 bases and J 3 bases, with 23 bases left between them. The CDR3 has 17 residues. The CDR3 nucleotides read TGTGCCAGCAGTCCAGGCCGACCGGGACCGGGCTTCTACGAGCAGTACTTC. It translates to CASSPGRPGPGFYEQYF.

This clone was counted between two and nine times. The chain links TRBV10-3 to TRBJ2-1, with a weak D call TRBD2 (5 bases). The germline gives CDR1 ENHRY, CDR2 SYGVKD. Deletions cut 2 bases from V and 9 bases from J, with 8 bases between. The CDR3 sequence is 12 residues long. The CDR3 DNA reads TGTGCCATCAGTGAGACAGCGGTTGAGCAGTTCTTC. It specifies CAISETAVEQFF.

The chain couples TRBV29-1 to TRBJ2-7, with 12 bases aligning to TRBD1. J was trimmed by 3 bases and V by 5 bases; bases with no gene match: 5. The CDR3 consists of 14 residues. Germline CDR1 reads SQVTM; CDR2 reads ANQGSEA. The CDR3: CSVTRDRGLYEQYF. The CDR3 DNA follows: TGCAGCGTTACCCGGGACAGGGGGCTCTACGAGCAGTACTTC.

The genes are TRBV19 and TRBJ1-2; D is uncertain. Looked up from germline, CDR1 is LNHDA and CDR2 is SQIVND (reference sequence). There are 15 residues in the CDR3. Trimming took 6 bases from V and 2 from J, leaving 16 bases between them. CDR3 nucleotides: TGTGCCAGTAGCCCCGCTGGGAGATCAAACTATGGCTACACCTTC. Protein: CASSPAGRSNYGYTF.

V is TRBV5-4 and J is TRBJ1-4, with 8 bases fitting TRBD1. CDR3 size: 17 residues. Germline V gene lookup returns CDR1 SGHNT and CDR2 YYREEE (reference sequence). Trimming took 2 bases from V and 2 from J; bases not matched to a gene: 8. CDR3 protein: CASSLPRGQGTNEKLFF. The CDR3 DNA reads as TGTGCCAGCAGCTTACCCAGGGGGCAAGGGACTAATGAAAAACTGTTTTTT.

J is TRBJ2-3 and V is TRBV19; a possible D gene is TRBD1 (6 bases). The CDR3 length is 14 residues. CDR1 and CDR2 from the germline V gene are LNHDA and SQIVND (reference sequence). V was trimmed by 1 base and J by 2 bases, leaving 7 bases between them. CDR3 residues: CASSIGTDTDTQYF. In DNA, the CDR3 is TGTGCCAGTAGTATAGGGACAGACACAGATACGCAGTATTTT.

CDR3 nucleotide sequence: TGTGCCAGCAGTCCACAGGGGGAGGAGGATGAAGCTTTCTTT. Translated: CASSPQGEEDEAFF. This chain links TRBV5-4 with TRBJ1-1, with TRBD1 matching 8 bases. Germline CDR1 SGHNT, CDR2 YYREEE (reference sequence). V shed 5 bases and J 7 bases; nucleotides not matched to a gene: 10. The CDR3 has 14 amino acids.

In the case of this clone: The same CDR3 arises from other DNA sequences in this sample as well. The rearrangement links TRBV19 to TRBJ1-2; 7 bases match TRBD1. Germline V gene data show CDR1 as LNHDA and CDR2 as SQIVND (reference sequence). This CDR3 is 14 amino acids long. The J segment lost 1 base and the V segment lost 4 bases, leaving 3 bases of the junction unmatched. CDR3 sequence reads: CASSTQGSNYGYTF. CDR3 DNA sequence: TGTGCCAGTAGTACACAGGGGAGTAACTATGGCTACACCTTC.

This clone was detected only a few times. The rearrangement joins TRBV29-1 to TRBJ1-1; no reliable D call. This CDR3 has 14 amino acids. Trimming stripped 7 bases from V and 0 bases from J, with 15 bases between. Germline assignment: CDR1 SQVTM and CDR2 ANQGSEA. The CDR3 DNA reads as TGCAGCGCCGATTTGTCGGGCTTGAACACTGAAGCTTTCTTT. Translated: CSADLSGLNTEAFF.

Comments on this clone: The likely explanation is a read error, given a far larger clone one base away. The chain joins TRBV30 to TRBJ1-1; D remains ambiguous. The CDR3 has 13 residues. Germline V CDR1 and CDR2: GTSNPN, SVGIG (reference sequence). The CDR3 sequence is CAWDWNMNAEAFF. Written as DNA, the CDR3 is TGTGCCTGGGACTGGAACATGAACGCTGAAGCTTTCTTT.

This clone has at least ten counts. The chain has TRBV6-1 and TRBJ2-7; 9 bases match TRBD2. V dropped 3 bases and J dropped 5; count of bases not matched to a gene: 8. This CDR3 has 15 residues. The germline CDR1 and CDR2 sequences are MNHNS and SASEGT. CDR3 sequence: CASSEISGSKDEQYF. CDR3 sequence (DNA): TGTGCCAGCAGTGAGATTAGCGGGAGTAAAGACGAGCAGTACTTC.

This chain uses TRBV15 with TRBJ2-7; 10 positions match TRBD2. This CDR3 has 17 residues. V lost 2 bases, J lost 7 bases, and 14 bases stayed unmatched. The germline V gene encodes CDR1 LNHNV and CDR2 YYDKDF (reference sequence). CDR3 sequence (DNA): TGTGCCACCAGCAGACTCGGAGGGAGCGGGAGGGCTCGTGAGCAGTACTTC. Its protein product is CATSRLGGSGRAREQYF.